This T cell receptor (beta chain) was sequenced for a study of blood T cell repertoires in COVID-19. Original handling: Amplification of reference gene primers was used by the study to estimate nucleated cell counts. The table came from immunoSEQ multiplex PCR; TCRdb's copy has only in-frame clones and leaves some out. The V and J calls and clone size were taken over from that table, and D and trimming were inferred from the DNA. The table shows 250,000 to 400,000 clones, with approximately 87% occurring only once. The J segment lost 6 bases and the V segment lost 5 bases, leaving 6 bases of the junction unmatched. Germline lookup yields CDR1 SGHAT and CDR2 FQNNGV. CDR3 length: 14 residues.

The genes are TRBV11-2 and TRBJ2-2, with 7 bases fitting TRBD1. This TCR came from a woman in her twenties or thirties with COVID-19, enrolled during active disease. Input material: peripheral blood. CDR3 coding DNA: TGTGCCAGCAGCCTACCCCAGGGGGCCGGGGAGCTGTTTTTT. This encodes CASSLPQGAGELFF.